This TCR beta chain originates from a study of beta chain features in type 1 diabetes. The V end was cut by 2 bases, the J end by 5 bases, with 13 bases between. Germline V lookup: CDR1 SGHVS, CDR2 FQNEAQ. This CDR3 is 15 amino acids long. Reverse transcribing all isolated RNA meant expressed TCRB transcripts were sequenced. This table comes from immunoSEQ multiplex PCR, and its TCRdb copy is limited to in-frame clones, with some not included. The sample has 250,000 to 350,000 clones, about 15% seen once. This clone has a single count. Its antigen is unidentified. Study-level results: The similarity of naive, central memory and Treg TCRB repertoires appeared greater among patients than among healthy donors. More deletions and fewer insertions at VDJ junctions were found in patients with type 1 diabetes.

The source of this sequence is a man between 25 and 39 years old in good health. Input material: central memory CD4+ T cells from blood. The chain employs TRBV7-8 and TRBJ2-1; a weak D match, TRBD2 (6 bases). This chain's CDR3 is CASSLLGGADNEQFF. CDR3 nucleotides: TGTGCCAGCAGCTTATTGGGGGGAGCGGACAATGAGCAGTTCTTC.